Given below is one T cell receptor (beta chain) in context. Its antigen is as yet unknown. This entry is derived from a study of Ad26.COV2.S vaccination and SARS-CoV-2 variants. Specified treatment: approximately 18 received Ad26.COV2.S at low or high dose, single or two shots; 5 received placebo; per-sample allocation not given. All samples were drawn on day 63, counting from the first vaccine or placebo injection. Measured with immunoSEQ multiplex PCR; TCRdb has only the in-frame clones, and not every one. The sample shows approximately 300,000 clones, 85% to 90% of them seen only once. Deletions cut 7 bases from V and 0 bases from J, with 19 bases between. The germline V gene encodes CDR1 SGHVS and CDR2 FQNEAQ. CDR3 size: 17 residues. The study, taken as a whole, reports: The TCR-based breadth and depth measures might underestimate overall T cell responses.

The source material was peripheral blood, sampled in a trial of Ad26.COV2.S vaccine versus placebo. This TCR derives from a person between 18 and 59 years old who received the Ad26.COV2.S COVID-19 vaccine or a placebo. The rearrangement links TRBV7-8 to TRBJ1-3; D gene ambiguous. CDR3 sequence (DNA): TGTGCCAGCACCGAAGGAGGAGGGCCCACCTCTGGAAACACCATATATTTT. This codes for CASTEGGGPTSGNTIYF.